This T cell receptor beta chain was retrieved from a study of T cell repertoires in cytomegalovirus infection. TCRdb passed the reads through MiXCR, listing each CDR3 protein once. The sample lists under 300,000 distinct CDR3 sequences; approximately 13% were seen once. J gave up 0 bases and V 2 bases, and 3 bases lay outside the gene matches. This CDR3 spans 17 amino acids. CDR1 is SGHRS and CDR2 is YFSETQ in the germline V gene. The chain links TRBV5-1 to TRBJ2-6, with TRBD1 identical over 9 bases. The source material was PBMCs. The sequence was collected from a human donor in good health (CMV status not recorded). Some clones in this sample may be carry-over from other donors' samples. CDR3 DNA sequence: TGCGCCAGCAGCTTTGGACAGGGGAGCTCTGGGGCCAACGTCCTGACTTTC. Amino acid sequence: CASSFGQGSSGANVLTF.